Presented here are 23 T cell receptor beta chains from one specimen sequenced in a study of immune heterogeneity within non-small cell lung tumors. The template consisted of bulk tumor genomic DNA, with 600 ng used per sample. Widely spaced biopsies, several per primary tumor, were obtained at surgery. With untreated, newly diagnosed non-small cell lung cancer, the patients went on to undergo curative surgery. CDR3 of TCR beta was amplified by multiplex PCR that used 32 V and 13 J primers. TCRdb reprocessed the multiplex PCR reads via MiXCR and lists one record per CDR3 protein. Of over 20,000 distinct CDR3 sequences in the sample, under 30% are singletons; the top ten hold around 3.9%. The sample comprised lung tumor tissue. The receptors stem from a man in his forties with non-small cell lung cancer.

The chain is built from TRBV29-1 and TRBJ1-2, with D possibly matching TRBD1 (5 bases). The germline V and J ends were trimmed by 4 bases and 4 bases, with 13 bases remaining between them. The germline CDR1 and CDR2 sequences are SQVTM and ANQGSEA. The CDR3 length is 13 residues. CDR3 residues: CSVVGGMSYGYTF. The CDR3, as DNA: TGCAGCGTTGTTGGGGGTATGTCCTATGGCTACACCTTC.

About this clonotype itself: At one end, the junction sequence differs from germline, possibly due to a read error. The chain combines TRBV10-2 with TRBJ1-5; D unclear. CDR1 is WSHSY, CDR2 SAAADI, per germline. CDR3 length: 16 residues. CDR3 amino acids: CSSSEPDRSPGQPQHF. The CDR3 DNA follows: TGCTCCAGCAGTGAGCCGGACCGCAGCCCGGGGCAGCCCCAGCATTTT.

In this sample, this clonotype turned up a few times. This sequence joins TRBV7-3 and TRBJ2-3, with D maybe TRBD2 (5 bases). In germline, CDR1 is SGHTA, CDR2 FQGTGA. The CDR3 length is 13 residues. V dropped 2 bases and J dropped 2 bases, with 5 bases sitting between them. The CDR3 is CASSLDYTDTQYF. The CDR3 region has the DNA TGTGCCAGCAGCTTAGACTACACAGATACGCAGTATTTT.

Comment on this clonotype: Mismatch with germline at one junction end may stem from a read error. The chain employs TRBV30 and TRBJ1-5, with D unresolved. The CDR3 extends over 15 amino acids. Germline V lookup: CDR1 GTSNPN, CDR2 SVGIG (reference sequence). CDR3 protein: CAWSTEGSRGQPPHF. The CDR3 coding sequence is TGTGCCTGGAGTACTGAGGGCTCCCGCGGTCAGCCCCCGCATTTC.

V gene TRBV5-1 combines with J gene TRBJ1-2, with D possibly TRBD1 on 6 matching bases. The CDR3 covers 13 residues. Trimming removed 4 bases at V and 2 bases at J, with 9 bases between. Germline CDR1 is SGHRS and CDR2 is YFSETQ. This CDR3 reads CASSVDRNYGYTF. Written as DNA, the CDR3 is TGCGCCAGCAGCGTAGACAGGAACTATGGCTACACCTTC. Variable domain in full (rest from reference TRBV5-1 and TRBJ1-2): KAGVTQTPRYLIKTRGQQVTLSCSPISGHRSVSWYQQTPGQGLQFLFEYFSETQRNKGNFPGRFSGRQFSNSRSEMNVSTLELGDSALYLCASSVDRNYGYTFGSGTRLTVV.

This chain joins TRBV18 and TRBJ2-2, with D uncertain. CDR3 length equals 13 residues. Germline V gene lookup returns CDR1 KGHSH and CDR2 LQKENI. V shed 4 bases and J shed 6 bases, with 9 bases lying between them. The CDR3 sequence: CASSLDLAGELFF. CDR3 in DNA: TGTGCCAGCTCACTCGACTTGGCCGGGGAGCTGTTTTTT.

V gene TRBV12-3 or TRBV12-4 combines with J gene TRBJ2-3; D unclear. CDR3 length equals 12 residues. The ends were cut back, 5 bases at V and 5 bases at J, with 8 bases in the middle. CDR3 residues: CASSLQQDTQYF. CDR3 DNA: TGTGCCAGCAGTCTACAGCAAGATACGCAGTATTTT.

This clonotype was seen repeatedly, ten times or more. The CDR3 sequence: CATSGQGQPQHF. CDR3 coding DNA: TGTGCCACCAGTGGACAGGGTCAGCCCCAGCATTTT. This chain connects TRBV24-1 to TRBJ1-5; 7 bases are a match to TRBD1. Germline assignment: CDR1 KGHDR and CDR2 SFDVKD. With V trimmed by 5 bases and J by 6 bases, 0 bases remained unmatched. This CDR3 has 12 residues.

This rearrangement joins TRBV7-9 to TRBJ1-2; 8 positions match TRBD1. CDR3 length equals 16 residues. CDR1 and CDR2 from the germline V gene are SEHNR and FQNEAQ (reference sequence). The junction had 12 bases not matched to a gene; V was cut back by 4 bases and J by 5 bases. CDR3 residues: CASSSTRQGTFYGYTF. The CDR3 region has the DNA TGTGCCAGCAGCTCTACTAGACAGGGGACGTTTTATGGCTACACCTTC.

This clonotype is deemed medium-sized. The chain has TRBV27 and TRBJ2-7, with D possibly being TRBD1 (6 bases). CDR3 length: 14 amino acids. The germline CDR1 and CDR2 sequences are MNHEY and SMNVEV (reference sequence). The V gene lost 4 bases and the J gene lost 2 bases, with 12 bases spanning the gap. CDR3 residues: CASSYKGVAYEQYF. The CDR3 nucleotides read TGTGCCAGCAGTTATAAGGGGGTGGCCTACGAGCAGTACTTC.

This clonotype was seen at least ten times. The J gene is TRBJ1-3, the V gene TRBV7-9, with unresolved D. The length of the CDR3 is 13 residues. The ends were cut back, 7 bases at V and 6 bases at J, with 13 bases in the middle. Germline loops: CDR1 SEHNR, CDR2 FQNEAQ (reference sequence). The CDR3 region is CASKEGYANTIYF. CDR3 coding DNA: TGTGCCAGCAAAGAAGGCTACGCAAACACCATATATTTT.

This clonotype was picked up many times. The chain combines TRBV2 with TRBJ1-1, with 8 bases fitting TRBD1. The CDR3 spans 13 residues. Germline V gives CDR1 SNHLY, CDR2 FYNNEI. V gave up 7 bases and J gave up 2 bases; unmatched junction bases: 3. CDR3 coding DNA: TGTGCCAGCACGGACAGGGATAACACTGAAGCTTTCTTT. Amino acid sequence: CASTDRDNTEAFF.

This clonotype has only a few counts. The chain employs TRBV4-1 and TRBJ2-1, with D possibly being TRBD1 (5 bases). The CDR3 extends over 17 amino acids. Germline assignment: CDR1 MGHRA and CDR2 YSYEKL. Trimming removed 0 bases from V and 0 bases from J, with 12 bases in between. The CDR3 DNA sequence: TGCGCCAGCAGCCAAGAAGGTACAGGAAGCTCCTACAATGAGCAGTTCTTC. As protein: CASSQEGTGSSYNEQFF.

The count of this clonotype is one. Being one base from a much bigger clone, this may be a read error. CDR3 in amino acids: CDSKPSGSGEQYF. The CDR3 DNA is TGTGACAGCAAGCCTAGCGGGAGTGGCGAGCAGTACTTC. The chain carries TRBV6-1 and TRBJ2-7; 10 nucleotides line up with TRBD2. Germline CDR1 MNHNS, CDR2 SASEGT. The CDR3 is 13 residues long.

The CDR3 region is CASSITGWTEAFF. CDR3 nucleotide sequence: TGTGCCAGTAGTATAACAGGGTGGACTGAAGCTTTCTTT. The chain employs TRBV19 and TRBJ1-1, with D tentatively TRBD1 (6 bases). CDR1 is LNHDA, CDR2 SQIVND, per germline (reference sequence). The CDR3 length is 13 residues. Between the trimmed V and J ends, which lost 2 bases and 5 bases, there was a span of 9 bases.

With respect to this clonotype: A much more abundant neighbour one base away suggests this may be a read error. The CDR3 sequence: CSASLAGGVGNYGNTF. For the CDR3, the DNA is TGCAGTGCTAGTTTAGCGGGAGGGGTTGGGAACTATGGCAACACCTTC. The chain uses TRBV20-1 and TRBJ1-2; maybe TRBD1 (5 bases). This CDR3 has 16 residues. Looked up from germline, CDR1 is DFQATT and CDR2 is SNEGSKA (reference sequence).

This clonotype was picked up a small number of times. The chain recombines TRBV11-1 with TRBJ1-3; the D is unclear. Trimming pared 4 bases from V and 0 bases from J, leaving 7 bases between. The CDR3 spans 14 residues. CDR1 is SGHAT and CDR2 is FQDESV in the germline V gene (reference sequence). The CDR3 here is CASSSGFSGNTIYF. CDR3 in DNA: TGTGCCAGCAGCTCTGGGTTCTCTGGAAACACCATATATTTT.

This chain connects TRBV29-1 to TRBJ1-1; D might be TRBD1 (5 bases). The CDR3 extends over 13 amino acids. CDR1 is SQVTM, CDR2 ANQGSEA, per germline. V lost 6 bases, J lost 4 bases, and 15 bases lay in between. The CDR3 reads CSVPSPGSTEAFF. CDR3 DNA: TGCAGCGTACCAAGCCCAGGGAGCACTGAAGCTTTCTTT.

There are many counts of this clonotype. The rearrangement joins TRBV27 to TRBJ2-1; D may be TRBD2 (6 bases). The V and J ends lost 2 bases and 4 bases respectively, with 9 bases between them. The CDR3 has 14 amino acids. Germline CDR1 MNHEY, CDR2 SMNVEV (reference sequence). The CDR3 loop is CASSLQGTYNEQFF. CDR3 DNA: TGTGCCAGCAGTTTACAAGGGACTTACAATGAGCAGTTCTTC.

Regarding this clonotype: It may be a read error: a sequence one base away is much more abundant. V gene TRBV6-1 combines with J gene TRBJ1-6; D is ambiguous. Germline assignment: CDR1 MNHNS and CDR2 SASEGT. The CDR3 contains 15 residues. V dropped 6 bases and J dropped 10 bases, with 19 bases sitting between them. CDR3 in amino acids: CASSLLRTSGSPLHF. In DNA, the CDR3 is TGTGCCAGCAGCCTTTTGCGGACCAGCGGGTCACCCCTCCACTTT.

The chain is built from TRBV4-1 and TRBJ2-5; a possible D gene is TRBD2 (5 bases). The CDR3 extends over 15 amino acids. The V and J ends lost 3 bases and 5 bases respectively, with 16 bases between them. Germline lookup yields CDR1 MGHRA and CDR2 YSYEKL. The CDR3 here is CASSQTGLAGETQYF. The CDR3 DNA is TGCGCCAGCAGCCAGACGGGATTGGCCGGGGAGACCCAGTACTTC.

This clonotype is deemed medium-sized (0.01 to 0.1%). The genes are TRBV9 and TRBJ1-5; D gene unclear. Germline lookup yields CDR1 SGDLS and CDR2 YYNGEE. CDR3 length: 13 residues. V gave up 0 bases and J gave up 9 bases, with 10 bases separating them. This CDR3 is CASSVGELGPQHF. The CDR3 region has the DNA TGTGCCAGCAGCGTAGGTGAGTTGGGGCCCCAGCATTTT.

A word on this clonotype: A much larger clone differs by one base, so this may be a read error. The J gene is TRBJ2-7, the V gene TRBV10-3; no clear D. In germline, CDR1 is ENHRY, CDR2 SYGVKD. V lost 10 bases to trimming and J lost 2 bases, with 12 bases between them. The CDR3 spans 12 residues. CDR3 coding DNA: TGTGCCACCCGAGCTGGAGCCTACGAGCAGTACTTC. It encodes CATRAGAYEQYF.